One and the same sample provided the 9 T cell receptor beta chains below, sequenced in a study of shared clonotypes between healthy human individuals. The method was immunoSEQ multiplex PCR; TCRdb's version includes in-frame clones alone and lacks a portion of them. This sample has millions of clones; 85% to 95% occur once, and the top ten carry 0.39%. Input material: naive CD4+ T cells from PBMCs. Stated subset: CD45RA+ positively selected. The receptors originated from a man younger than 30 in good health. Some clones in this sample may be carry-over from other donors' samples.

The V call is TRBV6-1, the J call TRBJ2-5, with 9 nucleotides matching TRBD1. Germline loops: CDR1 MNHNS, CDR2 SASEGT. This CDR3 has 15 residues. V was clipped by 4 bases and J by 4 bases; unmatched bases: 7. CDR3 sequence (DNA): TGTGCCAGCAGTGGGGGGACAGGGATTGGAGAGACCCAGTACTTC. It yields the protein CASSGGTGIGETQYF.

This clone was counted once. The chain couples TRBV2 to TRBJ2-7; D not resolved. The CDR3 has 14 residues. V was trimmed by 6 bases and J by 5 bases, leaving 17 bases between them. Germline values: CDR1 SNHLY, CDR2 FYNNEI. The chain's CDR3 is CASSPVSGSHEQYF. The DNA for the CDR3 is TGTGCCAGCAGCCCGGTATCTGGTAGCCACGAGCAGTACTTC.

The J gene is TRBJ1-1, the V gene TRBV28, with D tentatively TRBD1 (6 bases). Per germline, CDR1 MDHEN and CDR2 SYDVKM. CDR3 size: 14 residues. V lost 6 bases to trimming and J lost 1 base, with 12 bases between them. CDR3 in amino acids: CASSPTGQNTEAFF. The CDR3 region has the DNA TGTGCCAGCAGCCCGACAGGACAGAACACTGAAGCTTTCTTT.

This CDR3 reads CASSLFGPGELFF. CDR3 coding DNA: TGCGCCAGCAGCTTGTTCGGTCCCGGGGAGCTGTTTTTT. The rearrangement uses TRBV5-1 and TRBJ2-2; D uncertain. Trimming took off 1 base at V and 6 bases at J, with 7 bases between the two ends. The CDR3 length is 13 residues. CDR1 is SGHRS and CDR2 is YFSETQ in the germline V gene.

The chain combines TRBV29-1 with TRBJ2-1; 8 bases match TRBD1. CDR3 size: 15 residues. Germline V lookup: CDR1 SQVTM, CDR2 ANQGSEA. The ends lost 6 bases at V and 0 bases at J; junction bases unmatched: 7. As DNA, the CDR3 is TGCAGCGTGCGGACAGGGCCCAGCTCCTACAATGAGCAGTTCTTC. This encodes CSVRTGPSSYNEQFF.

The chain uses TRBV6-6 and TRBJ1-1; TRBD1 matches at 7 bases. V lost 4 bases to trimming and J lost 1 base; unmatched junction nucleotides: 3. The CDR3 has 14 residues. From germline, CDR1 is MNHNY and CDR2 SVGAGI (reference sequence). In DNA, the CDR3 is TGTGCCAGCAGTTCAAACAGGGGGAACACTGAAGCTTTCTTT. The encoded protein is CASSSNRGNTEAFF.

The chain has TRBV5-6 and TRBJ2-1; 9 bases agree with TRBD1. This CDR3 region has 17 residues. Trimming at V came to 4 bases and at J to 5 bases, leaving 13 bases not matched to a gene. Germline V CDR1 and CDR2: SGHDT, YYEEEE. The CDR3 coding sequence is TGTGCCAGCAGCCTTCCGATTACAGGGGGCAGGGACAATGAGCAGTTCTTC. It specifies CASSLPITGGRDNEQFF.

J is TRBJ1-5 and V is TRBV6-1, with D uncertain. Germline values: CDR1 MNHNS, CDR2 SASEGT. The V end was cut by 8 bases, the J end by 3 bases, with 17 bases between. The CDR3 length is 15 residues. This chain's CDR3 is CASSLGPAYNQPQHF. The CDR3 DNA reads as TGTGCCAGCTCTCTTGGTCCTGCCTACAATCAGCCCCAGCATTTT.

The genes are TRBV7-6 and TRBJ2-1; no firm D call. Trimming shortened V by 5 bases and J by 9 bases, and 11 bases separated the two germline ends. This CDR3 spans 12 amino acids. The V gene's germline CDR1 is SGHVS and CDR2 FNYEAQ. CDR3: CASSITLGEQFF. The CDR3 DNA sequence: TGTGCCAGCAGCATTACCCTCGGTGAGCAGTTCTTC.